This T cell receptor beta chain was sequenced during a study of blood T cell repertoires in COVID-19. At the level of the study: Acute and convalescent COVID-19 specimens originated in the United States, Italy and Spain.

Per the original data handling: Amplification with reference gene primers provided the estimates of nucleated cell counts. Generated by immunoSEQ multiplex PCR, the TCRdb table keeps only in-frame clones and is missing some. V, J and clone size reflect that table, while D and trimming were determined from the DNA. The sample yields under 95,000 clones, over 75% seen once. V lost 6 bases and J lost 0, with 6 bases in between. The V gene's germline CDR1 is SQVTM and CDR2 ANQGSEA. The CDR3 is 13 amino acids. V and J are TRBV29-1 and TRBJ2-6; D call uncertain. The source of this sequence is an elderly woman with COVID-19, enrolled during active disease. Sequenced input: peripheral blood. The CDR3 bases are TGCAGCGTGCAGTCCTCTGGGGCCAACGTCCTGACTTTC. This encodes CSVQSSGANVLTF.